Following are 11 T cell receptor beta chains from one sample sequenced in a study of Ad26.COV2.S vaccination and SARS-CoV-2 variants. Only in-frame clones appear in the TCRdb table, and some are missing; sequencing was by immunoSEQ multiplex PCR. This sample carries around 400,000 clones, approximately 89% of them seen once, and the ten largest clones take 1.5% to 2%. Treatment reported: approximately 18 received Ad26.COV2.S at low or high dose, single or two shots; 5 received placebo; per-sample allocation not given. Following the first vaccine or placebo injection, samples were taken on day 63. The sequenced sample was peripheral blood, obtained in a trial of Ad26.COV2.S vaccine versus placebo. The receptors were sampled from a person aged 18-65 years who received the Ad26.COV2.S COVID-19 vaccine or a placebo.

This clone has just one count. This chain joins TRBV11-3 and TRBJ2-3; 12 bases match TRBD2. V trimming: 6 bases; J trimming: 5 bases; junction bases outside the gene matches: 6. The CDR3 runs 15 residues. Germline V CDR1 and CDR2: SGHNT, YENEEA. CDR3 loop: CASRTSGSNLDTQYF. The CDR3 coding sequence is TGTGCCAGCAGGACTAGCGGGAGTAATCTAGATACGCAGTATTTT.

This sequence joins TRBV28 and TRBJ2-7, with TRBD1 identical over 8 bases. The CDR3 loop spans 16 amino acids. The ends lost 7 bases at V and 4 bases at J; junction bases unmatched: 15. In germline, CDR1 is MDHEN, CDR2 SYDVKM. The CDR3 sequence is CASNSNKQGGFYEQYF. The DNA of the CDR3 is TGTGCCAGCAACTCTAACAAACAGGGGGGTTTTTACGAGCAGTACTTC.

V usage is TRBV19 and J usage is TRBJ1-5, with D maybe TRBD1 (5 bases). The CDR3 loop spans 15 amino acids. V gave up 10 bases and J gave up 4 bases, with 20 bases separating them. Germline loops: CDR1 LNHDA, CDR2 SQIVND (reference sequence). The DNA of the CDR3 is TGTGCCACAAGGCGGGGGGACGGAGGAAATCAGCCCCAGCATTTT. Its translation is CATRRGDGGNQPQHF.

The rearrangement links TRBV7-3 to TRBJ2-7, with 9 bases lining up with TRBD1. This CDR3 has 14 amino acids. Germline CDR1 and CDR2: SGHTA and FQGTGA. The junction had 5 bases not matched to a gene; V was cut back by 2 bases and J by 6 bases. In DNA, the CDR3 is TGTGCCAGCAGCTTATGGGACAGGGCAAGCGAGCAGTACTTC. Amino acid sequence: CASSLWDRASEQYF.

V gene TRBV6-5 combines with J gene TRBJ1-1, with TRBD1 matching over 11 bases. Germline CDR1 MNHEY, CDR2 SVGAGI. Trimming removed 4 bases from V and 5 bases from J; junction bases left unmatched: 6. The CDR3 extends over 15 amino acids. The CDR3 DNA sequence: TGTGCCAGCAGTTCTGGACAGGGGGCTAGAACTGAAGCTTTCTTT. It yields the protein CASSSGQGARTEAFF.

This chain joins TRBV11-3 and TRBJ2-3; D call uncertain. The CDR3 totals 11 residues. The V gene lost 3 bases and the J gene lost 6 bases, with 4 bases spanning the gap. Germline lookup yields CDR1 SGHNT and CDR2 YENEEA. CDR3: CASSFMDTQYF. The CDR3 DNA follows: TGTGCCAGCAGCTTTATGGATACGCAGTATTTT.

This clone was detected only a few times. The CDR3 sequence is CASSSQKTANTGELFF. DNA of the CDR3: TGCGCCAGCAGTTCTCAAAAGACAGCGAACACCGGGGAGCTGTTTTTT. The genes are TRBV4-1 and TRBJ2-2; D is perhaps TRBD1 (5 bases). Germline V gene lookup returns CDR1 MGHRA and CDR2 YSYEKL. V was pared by 6 bases and J by 0 bases, with 14 bases between. The CDR3 length is 16 residues.

In DNA, the CDR3 is TGTGCCAGTAGTATAGACGGCAGGAACACCGGGGAGCTGTTTTTT. Its protein product is CASSIDGRNTGELFF. This chain joins TRBV19 and TRBJ2-2, with D unclear. Germline loops: CDR1 LNHDA, CDR2 SQIVND (reference sequence). V lost 0 bases and J 1 base, leaving 6 bases between the germline ends. The CDR3 is 15 amino acids. Filled out from reference TRBV19 and TRBJ2-2, the complete variable domain reads DGGITQSPKYLFRKEGQNVTLSCEQNLNHDAMYWYRQDPGQGLRLIYYSQIVNDFQKGDIAEGYSVSREKKESFPLTVTSAQKNPTAFYLCASSIDGRNTGELFFGEGSRLTVL.

The chain uses TRBV21-1 and TRBJ2-2; no DNA check was done on the table's D call, TRBD2. TRBV21-1 is recorded as a pseudogene. The CDR3 sequence is 22 residues long. CDR3 sequence reads: CASSNHGTGLAGVRANTGELFF. The CDR3 DNA follows: TGTGCCAGCAGCAATCATGGTACCGGACTAGCGGGAGTTAGGGCGAACACCGGGGAGCTGTTTTTT.

The gene calls are TRBV10-3 and TRBJ2-1; 10 nucleotides agree with TRBD2. Looked up from germline, CDR1 is ENHRY and CDR2 is SYGVKD. This CDR3 comprises 12 residues. Trimming removed 9 bases from V and 10 bases from J; junction bases left unmatched: 6. The CDR3 spells CAIEREGGEQFF. In nucleotides, the CDR3 is TGTGCCATAGAGCGGGAGGGGGGGGAGCAGTTCTTC.

CDR3 nucleotide sequence: TGTGCCAGCAGCTTGCGGGTGGCGGGCTATGGCTACACCTTC. This encodes CASSLRVAGYGYTF. The chain is built from TRBV5-4 and TRBJ1-2, with unresolved D. V lost 1 base, J lost 4 bases, and 11 bases lay in between. The CDR3 has 14 residues. Germline V lookup: CDR1 SGHNT, CDR2 YYREEE (reference sequence).